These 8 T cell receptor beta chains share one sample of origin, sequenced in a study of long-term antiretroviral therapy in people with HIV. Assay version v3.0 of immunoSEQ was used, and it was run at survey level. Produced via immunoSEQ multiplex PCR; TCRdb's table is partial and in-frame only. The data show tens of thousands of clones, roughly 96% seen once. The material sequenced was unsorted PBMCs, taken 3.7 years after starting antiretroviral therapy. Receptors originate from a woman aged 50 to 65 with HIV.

The CDR3 loop is CASSQDVDTNNSPLHF. DNA of the CDR3: TGCGCCAGCAGCCAAGATGTAGATACAAATAATTCACCCCTCCACTTT. This rearrangement joins TRBV4-1 to TRBJ1-6; no definite D call. Germline CDR1 and CDR2: MGHRA and YSYEKL. The CDR3 runs to 16 residues. V lost 0 bases to trimming and J lost 5 bases, with 11 bases between them.

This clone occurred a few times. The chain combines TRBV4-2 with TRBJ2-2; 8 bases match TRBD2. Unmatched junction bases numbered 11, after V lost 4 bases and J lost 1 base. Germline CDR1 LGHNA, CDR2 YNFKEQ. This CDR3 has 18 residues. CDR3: CASSPLRVSGGNTGELFF. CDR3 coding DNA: TGTGCCAGCAGCCCCCTCAGGGTCAGCGGGGGGAACACCGGGGAGCTGTTTTTT.

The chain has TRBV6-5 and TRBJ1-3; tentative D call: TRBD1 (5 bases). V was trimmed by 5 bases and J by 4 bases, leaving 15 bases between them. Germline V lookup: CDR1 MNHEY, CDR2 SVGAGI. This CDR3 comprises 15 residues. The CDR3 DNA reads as TGTGCCAGCAGTCCCCAGACAGCGGGAGGAAACACCATATATTTT. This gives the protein CASSPQTAGGNTIYF.

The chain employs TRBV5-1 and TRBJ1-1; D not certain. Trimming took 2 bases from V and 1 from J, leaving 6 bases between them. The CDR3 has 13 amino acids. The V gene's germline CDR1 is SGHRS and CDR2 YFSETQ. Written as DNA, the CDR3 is TGCGCCAGCAGCTTTAGCCAGAACACTGAAGCTTTCTTT. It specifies CASSFSQNTEAFF. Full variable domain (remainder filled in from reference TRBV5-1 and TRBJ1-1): KAGVTQTPRYLIKTRGQQVTLSCSPISGHRSVSWYQQTPGQGLQFLFEYFSETQRNKGNFPGRFSGRQFSNSRSEMNVSTLELGDSALYLCASSFSQNTEAFFGQGTRLTVV.

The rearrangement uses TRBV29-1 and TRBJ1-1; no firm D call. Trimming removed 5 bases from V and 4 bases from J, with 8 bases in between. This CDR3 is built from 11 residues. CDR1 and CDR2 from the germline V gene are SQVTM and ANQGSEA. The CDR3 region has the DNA TGCAGCGTTATATATAGCACTGAAGCTTTCTTT. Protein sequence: CSVIYSTEAFF.

The CDR3 loop is CAISPGQGYEQYF. Written as DNA, the CDR3 is TGTGCCATCAGCCCGGGACAGGGTTACGAGCAGTACTTC. The chain combines TRBV6-5 with TRBJ2-7; TRBD1 matches at 9 bases. V lost 10 bases, J lost 4 bases, and 8 bases stayed unmatched. The V gene's germline CDR1 is MNHEY and CDR2 SVGAGI. CDR3 length equals 13 residues.

The CDR3 here is CASSSQGTGSYGYTF. CDR3 coding DNA: TGTGCCAGCAGTTCGCAAGGGACAGGGTCCTATGGCTACACCTTC. The gene calls are TRBV6-5 and TRBJ1-2; TRBD1 matches 9 bases. Looked up from germline, CDR1 is MNHEY and CDR2 is SVGAGI. The CDR3 contains 15 residues. V lost 4 bases, J lost 4 bases, and 7 bases stayed unmatched.

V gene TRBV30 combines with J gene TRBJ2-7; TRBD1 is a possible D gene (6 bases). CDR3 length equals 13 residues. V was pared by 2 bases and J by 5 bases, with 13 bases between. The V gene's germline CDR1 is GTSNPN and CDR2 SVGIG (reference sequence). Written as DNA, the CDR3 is TGTGCCTGGAGTTCAACAGGGTACGACGAGCAGTACTTC. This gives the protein CAWSSTGYDEQYF.